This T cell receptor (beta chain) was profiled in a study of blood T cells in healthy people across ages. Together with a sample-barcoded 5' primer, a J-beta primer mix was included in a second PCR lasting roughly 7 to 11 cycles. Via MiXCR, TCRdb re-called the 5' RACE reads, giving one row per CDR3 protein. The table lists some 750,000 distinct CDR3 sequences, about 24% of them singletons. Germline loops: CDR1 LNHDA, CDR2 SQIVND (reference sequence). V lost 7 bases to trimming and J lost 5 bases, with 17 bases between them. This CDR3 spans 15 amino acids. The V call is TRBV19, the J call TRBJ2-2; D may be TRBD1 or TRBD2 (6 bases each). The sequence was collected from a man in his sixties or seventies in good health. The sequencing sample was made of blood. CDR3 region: CASTMYGGTTGELFF. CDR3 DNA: TGTGCCAGTACGATGTACGGGGGCACAACCGGGGAGCTGTTTTTT. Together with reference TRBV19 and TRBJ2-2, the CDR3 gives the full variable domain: DGGITQSPKYLFRKEGQNVTLSCEQNLNHDAMYWYRQDPGQGLRLIYYSQIVNDFQKGDIAEGYSVSREKKESFPLTVTSAQKNPTAFYLCASTMYGGTTGELFFGEGSRLTVL.